Listed below are T cell receptor beta chains from one sample, sequenced in a study of shared clonotypes between healthy human individuals. Using immunoSEQ multiplex PCR, the repertoire was profiled, and TCRdb retains in-frame clones only, with some absent. The table records under 1 million clones, around 92% of them present only once. Sequencing was done on a sample of naive CD8+ T cells sorted from blood. These receptors came from a young man in good health. Each CDR3 is given with its conserved first and last residue. The order of the fields is clone size, J gene, D gene, CDR3 length, V gene, CDR3 DNA, CDR3 protein. A D gene is named only where the DNA matches it firmly. Clone size appears in some rows only: once, few, many, or a class for an expanded clone.

size: many; J: TRBJ2-7; D: .; length: 13; V: TRBV9; DNA: TGTGCCAGCAGCGTTAGCGCCTGGGACGAGCAGTACTTC; CDR3: CASSVSAWDEQYF
size: .; J: TRBJ2-2; D: .; length: 19; V: TRBV7-3; DNA: TGTGCCAGCAGCTTAGGGCCATACCACGATACTCGGGGCACCGGGGAGCTGTTTTTT; CDR3: CASSLGPYHDTRGTGELFF
size: .; J: TRBJ2-2; D: TRBD1; length: 13; V: TRBV7-6; DNA: TGTGCCAGCAGCTGGACAGGGAACCGGGAGCTGTTTTTT; CDR3: CASSWTGNRELFF
size: once; J: TRBJ1-1; D: TRBD1; length: 16; V: TRBV2; DNA: TGTGCCAGCAGTGAGCGACGGGACAGGGTTACGACTGAAGCTTTCTTT; CDR3: CASSERRDRVTTEAFF
size: .; J: TRBJ1-5; D: .; length: 16; V: TRBV2; DNA: TGTGCCAGCAGTGAGTTCGGACCGCCTGAGAGTCAGCCCCAGCATTTT; CDR3: CASSEFGPPESQPQHF
size: .; J: TRBJ2-1; D: TRBD2; length: 14; V: TRBV5-1; DNA: TGCGCCAGCAGCTTCGGTCTAGCGGGAGATGAGCAGTTCTTC; CDR3: CASSFGLAGDEQFF
size: .; J: TRBJ2-7; D: TRBD2; length: 16; V: TRBV28; DNA: TGTGCCAGCAGTTTATACACTAGCGACCGAGCCCACGAGCAGTACTTC; CDR3: CASSLYTSDRAHEQYF
size: .; J: TRBJ2-7; D: .; length: 13; V: TRBV9; DNA: TGTGCCAGCAGCGTAGATTCTTCCTACGAGCAGTACTTC; CDR3: CASSVDSSYEQYF
size: .; J: TRBJ1-5; D: .; length: 15; V: TRBV27; DNA: TGTGCCAGCAGTGAGGTGCCCGCACGCAATCAGCCCCAGCATTTT; CDR3: CASSEVPARNQPQHF
size: .; J: TRBJ2-3; D: .; length: 14; V: TRBV7-9; DNA: TGTGCCAGCAGGACAGGTGGGAGCACAGATACGCAGTATTTT; CDR3: CASRTGGSTDTQYF
size: .; J: TRBJ2-7; D: .; length: 14; V: TRBV6-5; DNA: TGTGCCAGCAGTTACACGGCTAGTGTTTACGAGCAGTACTTC; CDR3: CASSYTASVYEQYF
size: .; J: TRBJ1-2; D: .; length: 16; V: TRBV18; DNA: TGTGCCAGCTCACCACCAATCCCTACCCAGGAAGATGGCTACACCTTC; CDR3: CASSPPIPTQEDGYTF
size: .; J: TRBJ2-1; D: .; length: 14; V: TRBV28; DNA: TGTGCCAGCAGTTTCGCGGGAACCTACAATGAGCAGTTCTTC; CDR3: CASSFAGTYNEQFF
size: .; J: TRBJ2-7; D: TRBD2; length: 15; V: TRBV10-3; DNA: TGTGCCATCAGTAGCGGACTAGCGGGAGTTCAAATGCAGTACTTC; CDR3: CAISSGLAGVQMQYF
size: many; J: TRBJ1-2; D: .; length: 12; V: TRBV28; DNA: TGTGCCAGCAGTCTTGAGAACTATGGCTACACCTTC; CDR3: CASSLENYGYTF
size: .; J: TRBJ1-5; D: .; length: 16; V: TRBV15; DNA: TGTGCCACCAGCAGAGATCGTGCAGGGAACAATCAGCCCCAGCATTTT; CDR3: CATSRDRAGNNQPQHF
size: once; J: TRBJ2-7; D: .; length: 13; V: TRBV29-1; DNA: TGCAGCGTGCTTAAGCCGACGGTAAACGAGCAGTACTTC; CDR3: CSVLKPTVNEQYF
size: .; J: TRBJ1-5; D: .; length: 15; V: TRBV7-2; DNA: TGTGCCAGCAGCTTAGGTCGGGGGGGCAATCAGCCCCAGCATTTT; CDR3: CASSLGRGGNQPQHF
size: .; J: TRBJ2-1; D: TRBD1; length: 16; V: TRBV5-1; DNA: TGCGCCAGCACTCCGGGACAGGGAGAGGCTGACAATGAGCAGTTCTTC; CDR3: CASTPGQGEADNEQFF
size: .; J: TRBJ2-7; D: .; length: 14; V: TRBV11-3; DNA: TGTGCCAGCAGCTTAGGGGACGGTTCCTACGAGCAGTACTTC; CDR3: CASSLGDGSYEQYF
size: .; J: TRBJ2-3; D: .; length: 14; V: TRBV7-3; DNA: TGTGCCAGCAGCCAAACAGGGAACACAGATACGCAGTATTTT; CDR3: CASSQTGNTDTQYF
size: .; J: TRBJ2-1; D: TRBD2; length: 16; V: TRBV7-8; DNA: TGTGCCAGCAGACCACATTCTAGCGGGACCTACAATGAGCAGTTCTTC; CDR3: CASRPHSSGTYNEQFF
size: .; J: TRBJ2-7; D: TRBD2; length: 15; V: TRBV7-2; DNA: TGTGCCAGCAGCTTAAGTGCGGGAGGAGGATACGAGCAGTACTTC; CDR3: CASSLSAGGGYEQYF
size: .; J: TRBJ1-2; D: TRBD1; length: 14; V: TRBV27; DNA: TGTGCCAGCAGTTTATACGGGACAGGGGATGGCTACACCTTC; CDR3: CASSLYGTGDGYTF
size: .; J: TRBJ1-2; D: .; length: 17; V: TRBV7-5; DNA: TGTGTCAGAAGCTTAGCAGAGGGACAGGCCCAGTCTTATGGCTACACCTTC; CDR3: CVRSLAEGQAQSYGYTF
size: .; J: TRBJ2-1; D: TRBD2; length: 17; V: TRBV4-2; DNA: TGTGCCAGCAGCCAGGCCCCCGGGGGGGCCCCCCTCGATGAGCAGTTCTTC; CDR3: CASSQAPGGAPLDEQFF
size: .; J: TRBJ2-1; D: TRBD2; length: 15; V: TRBV27; DNA: TGTGCCAGTAGATCCCGGACTAGCGGTAACAATGAGCAGTTCTTC; CDR3: CASRSRTSGNNEQFF
size: once; J: TRBJ2-1; D: TRBD2; length: 16; V: TRBV27; DNA: TGTGCCAGCAGTTCGCCGGGACTAGCGGGGTCTAATGAGCAGTTCTTC; CDR3: CASSSPGLAGSNEQFF
size: .; J: TRBJ2-7; D: TRBD2; length: 17; V: TRBV5-1; DNA: TGCGCCAGCAGCTTGGAGGCTAGCGGGAGTTCGTCCTACGAGCAGTACTTC; CDR3: CASSLEASGSSSYEQYF
size: .; J: TRBJ1-1; D: TRBD1; length: 15; V: TRBV4-1; DNA: TGCGCCAGCATGCCATCGACAGGGCGGAACACTGAAGCTTTCTTT; CDR3: CASMPSTGRNTEAFF
size: .; J: TRBJ1-5; D: .; length: 16; V: TRBV7-2; DNA: TGTGCCAGCAGCTTAGTCGGAAGATATAGCAATCAGCCCCAGCATTTT; CDR3: CASSLVGRYSNQPQHF
size: .; J: TRBJ2-5; D: .; length: 14; V: TRBV23-1; DNA: TGCGCCAGCCCCCCCCGGACACGGGCGGAGACCCAGTACTTC; CDR3: CASPPRTRAETQYF
size: .; J: TRBJ2-1; D: TRBD1; length: 12; V: TRBV2; DNA: TGTGCCACCCAAGACAGGGTAAGAGAGCAGTTCTTC; CDR3: CATQDRVREQFF
size: .; J: TRBJ1-5; D: TRBD1; length: 15; V: TRBV6-1; DNA: TGTGCCAGCAGTCTGGTGGACAGGGGGCAACAGCCCCAGCATTTT; CDR3: CASSLVDRGQQPQHF
size: .; J: TRBJ2-1; D: TRBD2; length: 20; V: TRBV2; DNA: TGTGCCAGCACCTATCGCCTGGGACTAGCGGGAGGAGGTGGCTACAATGAGCAGTTCTTC; CDR3: CASTYRLGLAGGGGYNEQFF
size: .; J: TRBJ2-7; D: TRBD2; length: 14; V: TRBV27; DNA: TGTGCCAGCAGGACCGGAAGCGGGAACTACGAGCAGTACTTC; CDR3: CASRTGSGNYEQYF
size: once; J: TRBJ2-1; D: TRBD2; length: 14; V: TRBV29-1; DNA: TGCAGCTGGTCCGGAGGACTAGACGACAATGAGCAGTTCTTC; CDR3: CSWSGGLDDNEQFF
size: .; J: TRBJ2-2; D: TRBD2; length: 15; V: TRBV2; DNA: TGTGCCACCCTAGCGGGAGTAAGAGCCACCGGGGAGCTGTTTTTT; CDR3: CATLAGVRATGELFF
size: .; J: TRBJ2-7; D: .; length: 12; V: TRBV27; DNA: TGTGCCAGCACCGATGACAGCTACGAGCAGTACTTC; CDR3: CASTDDSYEQYF
size: .; J: TRBJ1-1; D: .; length: 15; V: TRBV10-1; DNA: TGCGCCAGCAGTGACTCCCAGGGTGCGAACACTGAAGCTTTCTTT; CDR3: CASSDSQGANTEAFF
size: .; J: TRBJ1-5; D: TRBD1; length: 13; V: TRBV28; DNA: TGTGCCAGCAGTTTGACAGGGGATCAGCCCCAGCATTTT; CDR3: CASSLTGDQPQHF
size: .; J: TRBJ1-2; D: .; length: 16; V: TRBV7-9; DNA: TGTGCCAGCAGCTTAGCAGACAGCCCAGCAGGATCAGGCTACACCTTC; CDR3: CASSLADSPAGSGYTF
size: .; J: TRBJ2-1; D: TRBD2; length: 17; V: TRBV9; DNA: TGTGCCAGCAGCGTATCCAGCGGGAGGGCCGGTGGGAATGAGCAGTTCTTC; CDR3: CASSVSSGRAGGNEQFF
size: .; J: TRBJ2-7; D: .; length: 16; V: TRBV11-2; DNA: TGTGCCAGCAGCTTAGATCGCTGGAAGGGAGTCCACGAGCAGTACTTC; CDR3: CASSLDRWKGVHEQYF
size: .; J: TRBJ2-1; D: .; length: 13; V: TRBV5-6; DNA: TGTGCCAGCAGCTCGAACTCCTACAATGAGCAGTTCTTC; CDR3: CASSSNSYNEQFF
size: .; J: TRBJ2-5; D: .; length: 10; V: TRBV7-8; DNA: TGTGCCAGCATGGGAGAGACCCAGTACTTC; CDR3: CASMGETQYF
size: .; J: TRBJ2-7; D: .; length: 13; V: TRBV29-1; DNA: TGCAGCGTTGAAGAGGCGCAGTCCCTCCCTCGGTACTTC; CDR3: CSVEEAQSLPRYF
size: .; J: TRBJ2-1; D: TRBD2; length: 15; V: TRBV19; DNA: TGTGCCAGTAGTATGGGCGGGAGCTCCTACAATGAGCAGTTCTTC; CDR3: CASSMGGSSYNEQFF